This entry features one T cell receptor beta chain sequence. CDR1 is SGHTA and CDR2 is FQGNSA in the germline V gene. The germline V and J ends were trimmed by 1 base and 3 bases, with 9 bases remaining between them. The CDR3 extends over 14 amino acids. The data derive from a study of technical replicates of blood from several donors. Assay: immunoSEQ multiplex PCR; the TCRdb copy retains only in-frame clones and omits some. Here the sample spans over 10,000 clones, 85% to 95% being singletons. The sequence derives from a human donor in good health. The sequencing input was PBMCs. The chain couples TRBV7-2 to TRBJ1-1; D possibly corresponds to TRBD1 (5 bases). The CDR3 protein is CASSLVGGDTEAFF. CDR3 nucleotides: TGTGCCAGCAGCTTAGTTGGGGGGGACACTGAAGCTTTCTTT.